Listed below are T cell receptor beta chains from one sample, sequenced in a study of shared clonotypes between healthy human individuals. The repertoire was sequenced with immunoSEQ multiplex PCR; TCRdb's copy has only in-frame clones and lacks some. The sample lists about 2 million clones, 85% to 95% occurring once. The sequenced sample consisted of naive CD8+ T cells sorted from blood. Receptor source: a man aged 18 to 35 in good health. CDR3s include the opening cysteine and the closing phenylalanine or tryptophan. A D gene is named only where the DNA matches it firmly. The size of a clone is reported for some rows only, either as once, few or many, or as a class for expanded clones.

-	TRBV10-3	TRBJ2-2	-	CAITAGLTTGELFF	TGTGCCATCACGGCGGGACTTACCACCGGGGAGCTGTTTTTT
TRBD1	TRBV4-1	TRBJ1-2	-	CASSHRSTGGTGYTF	TGCGCCAGCAGCCACAGAAGCACAGGGGGCACGGGCTACACCTTC
-	TRBV5-1	TRBJ2-7	-	CASSLAGDSEQYF	TGCGCCAGCAGCTTAGCGGGGGACAGCGAGCAGTACTTC
TRBD2	TRBV13	TRBJ2-7	-	CASSLGTSGTYEQYF	TGTGCCAGCAGCTTAGGGACTAGCGGAACCTACGAGCAGTACTTC
-	TRBV7-2	TRBJ2-5	-	CASSFSYQETQYF	TGTGCCAGCAGCTTCTCGTACCAAGAGACCCAGTACTTC
TRBD1	TRBV4-1	TRBJ2-2	-	CASSQDDWDRVGSGELFF	TGCGCCAGCAGCCAAGATGACTGGGACAGGGTCGGATCCGGGGAGCTGTTTTTT
TRBD1	TRBV28	TRBJ1-2	-	CASSWDRAYGYTF	TGTGCCAGCAGTTGGGACAGGGCCTATGGCTACACCTTC
TRBD1	TRBV14	TRBJ1-1	few	CASSPQGASTEAFF	TGTGCCAGCAGTCCACAGGGGGCGAGCACTGAAGCTTTCTTT
TRBD1	TRBV30	TRBJ2-1	-	CAGTTGELDNEQFF	TGTGCCGGAACGACAGGGGAGTTGGACAATGAGCAGTTCTTC
TRBD2	TRBV9	TRBJ2-2	-	CASSVEGTSYTGELFF	TGTGCCAGCAGCGTAGAAGGGACTAGCTACACCGGGGAGCTGTTTTTT
-	TRBV27	TRBJ2-1	-	CASSLRSPSYNEQFF	TGTGCCAGCAGTTTACGAAGTCCCTCCTACAATGAGCAGTTCTTC
TRBD2	TRBV30	TRBJ2-3	-	CAWSGDSGGFLDTQYF	TGTGCCTGGAGTGGTGATAGCGGGGGCTTTTTGGATACGCAGTATTTT
-	TRBV13	TRBJ1-1	-	CASSLVVTTEAFF	TGTGCCAGCAGCTTAGTTGTGACCACTGAAGCTTTCTTT
-	TRBV6-6	TRBJ2-5	-	CASSPRAGEGQETQYF	TGTGCCAGCAGTCCCCGGGCAGGGGAAGGTCAAGAGACCCAGTACTTC
-	TRBV4-3	TRBJ1-1	-	CASSQVWEGDTEAFF	TGCGCCAGCAGCCAAGTCTGGGAGGGGGACACTGAAGCTTTCTTT
-	TRBV11-3	TRBJ2-5	once	CASSKWGSQETQYF	TGTGCCAGCAGTAAGTGGGGGTCGCAAGAGACCCAGTACTTC
-	TRBV21-1	TRBJ2-7	-	CASSPGTDYREQYF	TGTGCCAGCAGCCCCGGGACAGACTACCGGGAGCAGTACTTC
TRBD2	TRBV5-1	TRBJ2-5	-	CASSPDLAGGPEETQYF	TGCGCCAGCAGCCCGGATCTAGCGGGGGGGCCCGAAGAGACCCAGTACTTC
-	TRBV19	TRBJ1-1	-	CASSPWTTMNTEAFF	TGTGCCAGTAGTCCGTGGACAACTATGAACACTGAAGCTTTCTTT
-	TRBV11-2	TRBJ2-1	-	CASSWADNEQFF	TGTGCCAGCAGCTGGGCGGACAATGAGCAGTTCTTC
-	TRBV29-1	TRBJ1-1	-	CSVVPGGDTEAFF	TGCAGCGTAGTCCCTGGTGGAGACACTGAAGCTTTCTTT
-	TRBV27	TRBJ2-2	-	CASSLSPGANTGELFF	TGTGCCAGCAGTTTATCCCCGGGCGCGAACACCGGGGAGCTGTTTTTT
TRBD1	TRBV27	TRBJ1-1	once	CASSWGQANTEAFF	TGTGCCAGCAGTTGGGGACAGGCGAACACTGAAGCTTTCTTT
-	TRBV9	TRBJ1-2	-	CASSGDGWHGYTF	TGTGCCAGCAGCGGCGATGGGTGGCATGGCTACACCTTC
-	TRBV10-3	TRBJ2-1	-	CAISEGNEQFF	TGTGCCATCAGTGAAGGCAATGAGCAGTTCTTC
-	TRBV27	TRBJ1-5	-	CASSSDGGGNQPQHF	TGTGCCAGCAGCTCCGACGGGGGTGGGAATCAGCCCCAGCATTTT
TRBD2	TRBV6-5	TRBJ2-1	-	CASSYSTAGGQFF	TGTGCCAGCAGTTACTCGACAGCGGGAGGGCAGTTCTTC
-	TRBV4-1	TRBJ1-5	once	CASSQASGGLNQPQHF	TGCGCCAGCAGCCAAGCATCGGGGGGCCTCAATCAGCCCCAGCATTTT
-	TRBV4-3	TRBJ2-1	-	CASSQGRGGLNEQFF	TGCGCCAGCAGCCAAGGTAGGGGCGGCCTCAATGAGCAGTTCTTC
-	TRBV14	TRBJ2-1	-	CASSPWSLTGEQFF	TGTGCCAGCAGCCCCTGGAGCCTAACCGGTGAGCAGTTCTTC
-	TRBV13	TRBJ2-2	once	CASSFVMDGGELFF	TGTGCCAGCAGCTTTGTGATGGATGGCGGGGAGCTGTTTTTT
TRBD1	TRBV28	TRBJ1-1	-	CASSLDRSMNTEAFF	TGTGCCAGCAGTTTGGACAGGTCGATGAACACTGAAGCTTTCTTT
-	TRBV19	TRBJ1-6	-	CASSIPENSPLHF	TGTGCCAGTAGTATCCCGGAGAATTCACCCCTCCACTTT
TRBD2	TRBV5-6	TRBJ2-4	-	CASSDGTSGPPVNIQYF	TGTGCCAGCAGCGACGGGACTAGCGGCCCTCCGGTAAACATTCAGTACTTC
-	TRBV4-3	TRBJ1-1	-	CASSQGIGHNTEAFF	TGCGCCAGCAGCCAAGGAATCGGACACAACACTGAAGCTTTCTTT
TRBD1	TRBV2	TRBJ2-7	-	CASMSRDSEYYEQYF	TGTGCCAGCATGTCCCGGGACAGTGAATACTACGAGCAGTACTTC
-	TRBV5-1	TRBJ2-3	-	CASSPRGVPGHTDTQYF	TGCGCCAGCAGCCCCAGAGGGGTTCCGGGCCACACAGATACGCAGTATTTT
-	TRBV4-1	TRBJ2-7	-	CASSQDKGGYEQYF	TGCGCCAGCAGCCAAGATAAGGGGGGCTACGAGCAGTACTTC
-	TRBV7-2	TRBJ2-3	-	CASSLAPGVVVDTQYF	TGTGCCAGCAGCTTAGCGCCAGGGGTCGTAGTTGATACGCAGTATTTT